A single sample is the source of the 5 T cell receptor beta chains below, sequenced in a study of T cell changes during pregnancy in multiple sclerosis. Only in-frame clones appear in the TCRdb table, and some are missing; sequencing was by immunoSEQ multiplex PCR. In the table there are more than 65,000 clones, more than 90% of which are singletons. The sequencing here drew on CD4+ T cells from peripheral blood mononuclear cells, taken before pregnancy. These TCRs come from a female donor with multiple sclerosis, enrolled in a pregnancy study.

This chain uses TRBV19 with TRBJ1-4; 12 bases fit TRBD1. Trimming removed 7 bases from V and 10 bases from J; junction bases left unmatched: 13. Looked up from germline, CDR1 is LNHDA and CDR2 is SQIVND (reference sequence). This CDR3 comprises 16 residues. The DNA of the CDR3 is TGTGCCAGTATGGGACAGGGGGCGTATCGATTCGGAAAACTGTTTTTT. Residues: CASMGQGAYRFGKLFF.

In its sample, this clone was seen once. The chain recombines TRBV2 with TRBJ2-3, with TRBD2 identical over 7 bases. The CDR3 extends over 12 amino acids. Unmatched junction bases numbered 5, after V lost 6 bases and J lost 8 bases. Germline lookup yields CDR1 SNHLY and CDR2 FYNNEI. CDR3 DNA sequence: TGTGCCAGCAGAGCGGGGCCCCCTACGCAGTATTTT. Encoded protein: CASRAGPPTQYF.

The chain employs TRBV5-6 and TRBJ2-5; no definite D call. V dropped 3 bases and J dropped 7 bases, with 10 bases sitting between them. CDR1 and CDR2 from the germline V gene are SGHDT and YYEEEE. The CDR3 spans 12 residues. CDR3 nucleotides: TGTGCCAGCAGCTCTAGAGTCGGGACCCAGTACTTC. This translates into CASSSRVGTQYF. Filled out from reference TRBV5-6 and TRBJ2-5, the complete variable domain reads DAGVTQSPTHLIKTRGQQVTLRCSPKSGHDTVSWYQQALGQGPQFIFQYYEEEERQRGNFPDRFSGHQFPNYSSELNVNALLLGDSALYLCASSSRVGTQYFGPGTRLLVL.

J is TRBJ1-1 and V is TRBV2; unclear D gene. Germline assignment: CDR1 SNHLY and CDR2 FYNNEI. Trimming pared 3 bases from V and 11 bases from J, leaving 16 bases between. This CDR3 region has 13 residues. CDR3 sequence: CASSEGLPRRAFF. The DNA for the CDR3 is TGTGCCAGCAGTGAGGGCCTTCCCAGGAGGGCTTTCTTT.

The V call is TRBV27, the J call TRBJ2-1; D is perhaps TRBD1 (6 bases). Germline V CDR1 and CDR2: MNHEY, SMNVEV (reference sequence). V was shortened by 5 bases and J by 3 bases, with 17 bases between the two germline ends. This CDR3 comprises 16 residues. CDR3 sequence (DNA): TGTGCCAGCAGTCCTCGAACAGGGTTAGACTACAATGAGCAGTTCTTC. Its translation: CASSPRTGLDYNEQFF.